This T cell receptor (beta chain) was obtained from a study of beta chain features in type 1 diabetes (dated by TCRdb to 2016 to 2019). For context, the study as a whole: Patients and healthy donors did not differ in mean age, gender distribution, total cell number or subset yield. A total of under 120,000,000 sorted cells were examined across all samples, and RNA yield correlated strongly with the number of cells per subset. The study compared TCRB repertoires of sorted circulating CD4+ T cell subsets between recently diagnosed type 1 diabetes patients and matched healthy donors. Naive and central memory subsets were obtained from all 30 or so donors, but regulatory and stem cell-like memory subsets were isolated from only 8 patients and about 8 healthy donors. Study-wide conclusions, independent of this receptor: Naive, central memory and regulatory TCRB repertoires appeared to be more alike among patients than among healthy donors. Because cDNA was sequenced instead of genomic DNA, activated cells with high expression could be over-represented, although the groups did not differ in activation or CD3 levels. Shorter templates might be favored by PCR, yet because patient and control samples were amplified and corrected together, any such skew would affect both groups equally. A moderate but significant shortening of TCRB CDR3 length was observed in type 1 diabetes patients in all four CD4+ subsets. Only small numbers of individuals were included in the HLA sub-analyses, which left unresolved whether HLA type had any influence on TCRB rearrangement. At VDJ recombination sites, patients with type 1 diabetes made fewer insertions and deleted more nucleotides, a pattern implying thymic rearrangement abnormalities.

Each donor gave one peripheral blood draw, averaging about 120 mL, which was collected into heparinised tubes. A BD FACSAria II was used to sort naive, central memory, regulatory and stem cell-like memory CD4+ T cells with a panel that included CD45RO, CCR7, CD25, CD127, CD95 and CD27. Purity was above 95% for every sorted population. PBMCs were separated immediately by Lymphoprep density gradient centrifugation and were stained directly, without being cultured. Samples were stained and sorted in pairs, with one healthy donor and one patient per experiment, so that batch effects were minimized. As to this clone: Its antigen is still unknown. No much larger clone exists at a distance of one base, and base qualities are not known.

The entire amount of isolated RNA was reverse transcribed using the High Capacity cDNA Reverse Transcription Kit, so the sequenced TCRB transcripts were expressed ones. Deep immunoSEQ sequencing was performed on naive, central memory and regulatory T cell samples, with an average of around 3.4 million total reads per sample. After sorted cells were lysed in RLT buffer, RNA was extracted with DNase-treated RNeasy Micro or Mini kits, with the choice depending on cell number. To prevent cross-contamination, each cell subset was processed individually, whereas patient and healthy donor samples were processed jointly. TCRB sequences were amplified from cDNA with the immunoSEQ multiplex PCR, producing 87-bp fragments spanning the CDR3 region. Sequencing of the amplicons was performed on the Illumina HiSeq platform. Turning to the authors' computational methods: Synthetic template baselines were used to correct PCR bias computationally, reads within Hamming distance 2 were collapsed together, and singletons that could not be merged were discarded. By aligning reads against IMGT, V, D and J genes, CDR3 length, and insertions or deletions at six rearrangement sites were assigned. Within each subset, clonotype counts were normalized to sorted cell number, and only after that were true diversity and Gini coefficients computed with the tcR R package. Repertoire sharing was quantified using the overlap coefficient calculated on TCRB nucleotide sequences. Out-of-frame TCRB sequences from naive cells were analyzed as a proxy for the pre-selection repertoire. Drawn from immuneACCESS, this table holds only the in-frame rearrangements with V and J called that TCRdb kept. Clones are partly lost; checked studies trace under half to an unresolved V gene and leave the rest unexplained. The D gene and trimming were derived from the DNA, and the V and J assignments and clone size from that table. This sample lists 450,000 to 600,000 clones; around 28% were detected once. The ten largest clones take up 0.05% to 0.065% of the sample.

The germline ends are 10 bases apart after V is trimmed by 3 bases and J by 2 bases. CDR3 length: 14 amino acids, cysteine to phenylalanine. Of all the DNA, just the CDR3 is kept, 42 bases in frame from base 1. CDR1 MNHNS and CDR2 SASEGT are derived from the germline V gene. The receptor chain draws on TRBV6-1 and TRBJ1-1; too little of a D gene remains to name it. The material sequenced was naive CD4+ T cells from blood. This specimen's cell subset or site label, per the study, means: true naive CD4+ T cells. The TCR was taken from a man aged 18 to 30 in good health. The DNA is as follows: TGTGCCAGCAGTGAGAAGCGGATAAACACTGAAGCTTTCTTT. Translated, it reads CASSEKRINTEAFF.